The 29 T cell receptor beta chains given below trace back to one sample, sequenced in a study of T cell responses to AZD1222 COVID-19 vaccine. Repertoires were generated with immunoSEQ multiplex PCR, while TCRdb's copy carries only in-frame clones and drops some. Among approximately 77,000 clones, around 85% were seen once, and the ten largest hold roughly 3.1%. Material: peripheral blood, obtained 28 days after the second AZD1222 dose. These receptors all stem from an adult who received the AZD1222 COVID-19 vaccine.

This chain links TRBV10-3 with TRBJ2-2, with 10 nucleotides matching TRBD2. The germline V gene has CDR1 ENHRY and CDR2 SYGVKD. CDR3 length: 17 residues. Trimming took 3 bases from V and 5 from J; bases not matched to a gene: 9. This chain's CDR3 is CAISESSGGALTGELFF. CDR3 coding DNA: TGTGCCATCAGTGAATCGAGCGGGGGGGCCTTGACCGGGGAGCTGTTTTTT.

The J gene is TRBJ1-6, the V gene TRBV19, with TRBD1 as a possible D gene (5 bases). V lost 4 bases and J 6 bases, leaving 13 bases between the germline ends. In germline, CDR1 is LNHDA, CDR2 SQIVND (reference sequence). The CDR3 sequence is 15 residues long. The CDR3 is CASSTSPGSNSPLHF. The CDR3 bases are TGTGCCAGTAGTACCTCGCCAGGGAGTAATTCACCCCTCCACTTT.

The rearrangement joins TRBV3-1 (or the pseudogene TRBV3-2) to TRBJ1-1; 10 positions agree with TRBD1. V dropped 4 bases and J dropped 0; count of bases not matched to a gene: 5. Germline assignment: CDR1 LGHDT and CDR2 YNNKEL (reference sequence). The CDR3 sequence is 16 residues long. The CDR3: CASSRGQGGMNTEAFF. The CDR3 region has the DNA TGTGCCAGCAGCCGCGGACAGGGGGGTATGAACACTGAAGCTTTCTTT.

The chain is built from TRBV27 and TRBJ1-5; the D gene is possibly TRBD1 (5 bases). Per germline, CDR1 MNHEY and CDR2 SMNVEV (reference sequence). CDR3 length: 14 residues. Trimming took 3 bases from V and 2 from J, leaving 8 bases between them. The CDR3 is CASSFMGGNQPQHF. Written as DNA, the CDR3 is TGTGCCAGCAGTTTTATGGGGGGCAATCAGCCCCAGCATTTT.

The V and J genes are TRBV23-1 and TRBJ1-1; the match to TRBD1 covers 10 bases. TRBV23-1 is an ORF, with its function uncertain. J was trimmed by 3 bases and V by 3 bases; bases with no gene match: 7. The CDR3 runs to 16 residues. The CDR3 DNA is TGCGCCAGCAGTCACCTCCTAGGACAGGGGGACACTGAAGCTTTCTTT. Encoded protein: CASSHLLGQGDTEAFF.

The chain uses TRBV29-1 and TRBJ1-4, with D unclear. This CDR3 region has 12 residues. CDR1 and CDR2 from the germline V gene are SQVTM and ANQGSEA. The V end lost 4 bases, the J end lost 5 bases, and 8 bases lay between the germline ends. CDR3 loop: CSVGKANEKLFF. The CDR3 bases are TGCAGCGTTGGGAAGGCAAATGAAAAACTGTTTTTT.

The J gene is TRBJ1-3, the V gene TRBV6-5, with TRBD1 as a possible D gene (5 bases). Germline V CDR1 and CDR2: MNHEY, SVGAGI. V gave up 0 bases and J gave up 1 base, with 7 bases separating them. This CDR3 is 15 amino acids long. The CDR3 here is CASSYSGVSGNTIYF. The CDR3 DNA reads as TGTGCCAGCAGTTACTCGGGGGTGTCTGGAAACACCATATATTTT.

This chain connects TRBV7-9 to TRBJ1-1; 7 bases fit TRBD1. Germline-derived CDR1 and CDR2 are SEHNR and FQNEAQ (reference sequence). The CDR3 is 15 amino acids. V was clipped by 3 bases and J by 1 base; unmatched bases: 5. CDR3 in DNA: TGTGCCAGCAGCTTTGGGGGGACAGCGAACACTGAAGCTTTCTTT. Residues: CASSFGGTANTEAFF.

This chain uses TRBV6-2 or TRBV6-3 with TRBJ2-3, with no clear D. Germline lookup yields CDR1 MNHEY and CDR2 SVGEGT. This CDR3 comprises 12 residues. The germline V and J ends were trimmed by 2 bases and 1 base, with 1 base remaining between them. CDR3 sequence: CASSYRTDTQYF. DNA of the CDR3: TGTGCCAGCAGTTACCGCACAGATACGCAGTATTTT.

This clone has a handful of counts. This chain uses TRBV5-5 with TRBJ2-7; D not resolved. V shed 2 bases and J shed 12 bases, with 12 bases lying between them. Per germline, CDR1 SGHKS and CDR2 YYEKEE (reference sequence). The CDR3 is made up of 11 amino acids. In nucleotides, the CDR3 is TGTGCCAGCAGCTTCGACCGGAGTTGGTACTTC. Residues: CASSFDRSWYF.

This clone was recorded a few times. This rearrangement joins TRBV11-3 to TRBJ1-4; D may be TRBD1 (6 bases). The CDR3 loop spans 13 amino acids. Germline assignment: CDR1 SGHNT and CDR2 YENEEA. The germline V and J ends were trimmed by 3 bases and 8 bases, with 10 bases remaining between them. The CDR3, as DNA: TGTGCCAGCAGCTTTGGGGGGCCCGAAAAACTGTTTTTT. Its translation is CASSFGGPEKLFF.

Worth noting for this clone: This specimen includes other DNA sequences encoding the same CDR3. The chain carries TRBV6-5 and TRBJ1-1, with a weak D call TRBD1 (6 bases). Germline V gives CDR1 MNHEY, CDR2 SVGAGI. V was shortened by 5 bases and J by 5 bases, with 9 bases between the two germline ends. The CDR3 is made up of 12 amino acids. The CDR3 spells CASSRGGTEAFF. CDR3 in DNA: TGTGCCAGCAGTCGAGGGGGGACTGAAGCTTTCTTT.

V and J are TRBV19 and TRBJ2-3; D might be TRBD1 (6 bases). The V and J ends lost 3 bases and 5 bases respectively, with 9 bases between them. This CDR3 has 13 amino acids. Germline V gene sequence: CDR1 LNHDA, CDR2 SQIVND (reference sequence). CDR3 region: CASSISRGDTQYF. In DNA, the CDR3 is TGTGCCAGTAGTATTAGCAGGGGAGATACGCAGTATTTT.

This sequence joins TRBV27 and TRBJ2-7, with 11 bases that match TRBD1. The CDR3 consists of 14 residues. Germline assignment: CDR1 MNHEY and CDR2 SMNVEV (reference sequence). J gave up 4 bases and V 7 bases, and 6 bases lay outside the gene matches. CDR3 bases: TGTGCCAGCACCCCGGGACAGGGGGGTTACGAGCAGTACTTC. Protein: CASTPGQGGYEQYF.

J is TRBJ2-3 and V is TRBV27; D may be TRBD1 or TRBD2 (5 bases each). This CDR3 spans 13 amino acids. CDR1 is MNHEY and CDR2 is SMNVEV in the germline V gene (reference sequence). V was pared by 4 bases and J by 2 bases, with 7 bases between. Written as DNA, the CDR3 is TGTGCCAGCAGTTGGGACCTCACAGATACGCAGTATTTT. This encodes CASSWDLTDTQYF.

This chain connects TRBV23-1 to TRBJ2-7; the D is unclear. TRBV23-1 is sorted into the ORF group, with uncertain function. V was clipped by 3 bases and J by 5 bases, with 2 bases between them. The CDR3 is 10 residues long. CDR3 protein: CASSQHEQYF. The DNA for the CDR3 is TGCGCCAGCAGTCAGCACGAGCAGTACTTC.

The chain carries TRBV6-4 and TRBJ2-3, with 11 nucleotides matching TRBD1. This CDR3 has 15 amino acids. V was pared by 0 bases and J by 5 bases, with 1 base of the junction left unmatched. Germline V gene sequence: CDR1 MRHNA, CDR2 SNTAGT. The DNA for the CDR3 is TGTGCCAGCAGTGACTCCGGGACAGGGGGAGATACGCAGTATTTT. This gives the protein CASSDSGTGGDTQYF.

The chain is built from TRBV5-5 and TRBJ1-5; D is possibly TRBD1 (6 bases). This CDR3 has 15 amino acids. Trimming removed 1 base at V and 3 bases at J, with 11 bases between. Germline CDR1 is SGHKS and CDR2 is YYEKEE (reference sequence). The CDR3 protein is CASSLRTEPNQPQHF. CDR3 bases: TGTGCCAGCAGCTTGCGGACAGAACCCAATCAGCCCCAGCATTTT.

Only a few counts were recorded for this clone. The chain uses TRBV27 and TRBJ2-2; maybe TRBD1 (6 bases). Germline lookup yields CDR1 MNHEY and CDR2 SMNVEV (reference sequence). The ends were cut back, 4 bases at V and 5 bases at J, with 20 bases in the middle. The CDR3 consists of 17 residues. CDR3 nucleotides: TGTGCCAGCAGTTCGCTAACATCCGGGACAAGGACCGGGGAGCTGTTTTTT. Translated, it gives CASSSLTSGTRTGELFF.

The chain has TRBV11-2 and TRBJ2-3, with 11 bases matching TRBD2. The V segment lost 1 base and the J segment 6 bases; nucleotides outside the gene matches: 6. The CDR3 is 16 amino acids. Per germline, CDR1 SGHAT and CDR2 FQNNGV. CDR3 amino acids: CASSLVGSGGADTQYF. The DNA for the CDR3 is TGTGCCAGCAGCTTAGTGGGTAGCGGGGGGGCGGATACGCAGTATTTT.

The rearrangement uses TRBV28 and TRBJ1-2; D ambiguous. V lost 2 bases and J lost 0, with 10 bases in between. The germline V gene has CDR1 MDHEN and CDR2 SYDVKM. This CDR3 has 15 residues. The CDR3 loop is CASSLGAVSNYGYTF. The CDR3 DNA follows: TGTGCCAGCAGTTTAGGTGCCGTCTCTAACTATGGCTACACCTTC.

The genes are TRBV2 and TRBJ2-5, with a weak D call TRBD2 (5 bases). V lost 1 base and J lost 5, with 11 bases in between. Germline V gene data show CDR1 as SNHLY and CDR2 as FYNNEI. The CDR3 loop spans 14 amino acids. The CDR3 DNA reads TGTGCCAGCAGTGAAGGTTTTCGCGGGGAGACCCAGTACTTC. It encodes CASSEGFRGETQYF.

This chain links TRBV5-4 with TRBJ2-7, with a weak D call TRBD1 (5 bases). There are 13 residues in the CDR3. CDR1 SGHNT and CDR2 YYREEE come from the germline V gene (reference sequence). The V gene lost 1 base and the J gene lost 3 bases, with 8 bases spanning the gap. This CDR3 reads CASSLQGIYEQYF. CDR3 nucleotides: TGTGCCAGCAGCTTGCAGGGAATCTACGAGCAGTACTTC.

The rearrangement uses TRBV10-3 and TRBJ2-7, with TRBD2 as a possible D gene (5 bases). V was trimmed by 4 bases and J by 3 bases, leaving 16 bases between them. This CDR3 spans 15 amino acids. The germline V gene encodes CDR1 ENHRY and CDR2 SYGVKD. Written as DNA, the CDR3 is TGTGCCATCAGTGCCCTAGGACGGGAATACTACGAGCAGTACTTC. Its protein product is CAISALGREYYEQYF.

The V call is TRBV9, the J call TRBJ1-6; D remains unclear. Per the germline V gene, CDR1 is SGDLS and CDR2 is YYNGEE. V lost 2 bases, J lost 6 bases, and 15 bases lay in between. The CDR3 is 16 amino acids. The CDR3 reads CASSVDLFGSNSPLHF. The DNA of the CDR3 is TGTGCCAGCAGCGTGGACCTTTTCGGGAGTAATTCACCCCTCCACTTT.

The V and J genes are TRBV4-2 and TRBJ1-2; D might be TRBD1 (6 bases). The CDR3 sequence is 14 residues long. V lost 4 bases, J lost 6 bases, and 15 bases lay in between. Germline assignment: CDR1 LGHNA and CDR2 YNFKEQ. CDR3 DNA sequence: TGTGCCAGCAGCCCTCACAGGGACTGGGATGGCTACACCTTC. Translating gives CASSPHRDWDGYTF.

This chain joins TRBV24-1 and TRBJ1-5; D unresolved. The CDR3 is 16 amino acids. Germline V gene data show CDR1 as KGHDR and CDR2 as SFDVKD. The V and J ends lost 3 bases and 0 bases respectively, with 11 bases between them. This chain's CDR3 is CATSDGGRYSNQPQHF. CDR3 DNA: TGTGCCACCAGTGATGGCGGACGTTATAGCAATCAGCCCCAGCATTTT.

This chain joins TRBV5-6 and TRBJ1-3, with 12 bases aligning to TRBD1. The CDR3 runs to 15 residues. Trimming removed 4 bases from V and 4 bases from J; junction bases left unmatched: 3. The germline V gene encodes CDR1 SGHDT and CDR2 YYEEEE. CDR3 residues: CASSLGTGGGNTIYF. CDR3 in DNA: TGTGCCAGCAGCCTTGGGACAGGGGGCGGAAACACCATATATTTT.

The chain employs TRBV10-3 and TRBJ1-2, with TRBD1 matching 9 bases. The germline V gene has CDR1 ENHRY and CDR2 SYGVKD. With V trimmed by 4 bases and J by 7 bases, 4 bases remained unmatched. This CDR3 region has 13 residues. The CDR3 is CAISVLDRGGYTF. CDR3 in DNA: TGTGCCATCAGTGTCCTGGACAGGGGTGGCTACACCTTC.